The T cell receptor beta chain described here comes from a study of cytomegalovirus exposure and HLA in healthy donors. Notes on the study in general: Some V segments (TRBV6-2 and TRBV6-3 among them) were excluded as indistinguishable.

The PCR ran on 60 Vbeta and 13 Jbeta primers. Sequencing was performed with immunoSEQ multiplex PCR; in TCRdb, only in-frame clones are kept and a portion is missing. The sample's table shows around 100,000 clones. Regarding this clone: No antigen is known for it.

V was clipped by 3 bases and J by 1 base; unmatched bases: 4. The CDR3 has 15 residues. Germline V CDR1 and CDR2: SGHTA, FQGNSA. Material for sequencing was PBMCs. V gene TRBV7-2 combines with J gene TRBJ2-7; 9 nucleotides agree with TRBD1. The receptor comes from a man aged 50 or older in good health and CMV-seronegative. CDR3 protein: CASSLGTGWSYEQYF. CDR3 nucleotides: TGTGCCAGCAGCTTGGGGACAGGGTGGTCCTACGAGCAGTACTTC.